These T cell receptor beta chains were read from a single sample in a study of blood T cell repertoires in COVID-19. Some clones are missing from TCRdb's copy, which holds only in-frame ones; the method was immunoSEQ multiplex PCR. The sample contains 200,000 to 250,000 clones, 87% of which appear only once. The specimen sequenced was peripheral blood. Receptors were obtained from a woman younger than 35 who had recovered from COVID-19. The CDR3 runs from the conserved cysteine through the conserved F or W. A D gene is named only where the DNA matches it firmly. Where a row states a size, it is once, few, many or the class of an expanded clone; other rows omit it.

j_gene	abundance	d_gene	v_gene	CDR3nt	CDR3aa
TRBJ2-1	few	TRBD2	TRBV19	TGTGCCAGTAGAGACGGTAGCGGGAGCTCCTACAATGAGCAGTTCTTC	CASRDGSGSSYNEQFF
TRBJ1-4	NA	NA	TRBV6-5	TGTGCCAGCAGTTACTCGAGGTGGGGGGGGGAAAAACTGTTTTTT	CASSYSRWGGEKLFF
TRBJ1-5	NA	NA	TRBV14	TGTGCCAGCAGCCCCGGACACCCAAATCAGCCCCAGCATTTT	CASSPGHPNQPQHF
TRBJ1-1	NA	TRBD1	TRBV28	TGTGCCAGCAGTACAGGGGGCATGAACACTGAAGCTTTCTTT	CASSTGGMNTEAFF
TRBJ2-5	NA	NA	TRBV9	TGTGCCAGCAGCCAGGGGGGTTACCAAGAGACCCAGTACTTC	CASSQGGYQETQYF
TRBJ1-4	NA	TRBD1	TRBV14	TGTGCCAGCAGCCAAGTTCGGGCAGGGGGTGTTGAAAAACTGTTTTTT	CASSQVRAGGVEKLFF
TRBJ1-1	few	NA	TRBV18	TGTGCCAGCTCACCAAGCGGGACAAACATGAACACTGAAGCTTTCTTT	CASSPSGTNMNTEAFF
TRBJ2-6	NA	TRBD1	TRBV19	TGTGCCAGTAGTAACCCGCGGACAGGGTCCTCTGGGGCCAACGTCCTGACTTTC	CASSNPRTGSSGANVLTF
TRBJ1-4	NA	TRBD1	TRBV5-1	TGCGCCAGCAGCCCGGAGGCAGGGGGCCTTGAAAAACTGTTTTTT	CASSPEAGGLEKLFF
TRBJ1-2	once	NA	TRBV2	TGTGCCAGGGTAGGGGTCTCTAACTATGGCTACACCTTC	CARVGVSNYGYTF
TRBJ2-7	NA	NA	TRBV19	TGTGCCAGTACCGGCTACGAGCAGTACTTC	CASTGYEQYF
TRBJ2-2	NA	TRBD2	TRBV15	TGTGCCACCAGCAGCGGGACTAGCTGGACATCGGGGGAGCTGTTTTTT	CATSSGTSWTSGELFF
TRBJ1-1	few	TRBD1	TRBV19	TGTGCCAGTAGTGTACCGGGACAGGTGACCGTTCTGGTGAACACTGAAGCTTTCTTT	CASSVPGQVTVLVNTEAFF
TRBJ2-1	NA	TRBD2	TRBV19	TGTGCCAGTAGTACGACTAGCGGAAGATACAATGAGCAGTTCTTC	CASSTTSGRYNEQFF
TRBJ2-2	NA	NA	TRBV19	TGTGCCAGTAGTATAGACGGGAGAGGCGGGGAGCTGTTTTTT	CASSIDGRGGELFF
TRBJ2-7	NA	TRBD1	TRBV10-3	TGTGCCATCAGTGAGACCGACAGGGATGCTCGTAATAACTACGAGCAGTACTTC	CAISETDRDARNNYEQYF
TRBJ1-5	NA	NA	TRBV10-3	TGTGCCATCAGTGAGAGAGGGATAGGTGGTCAGCCCCAGCATTTT	CAISERGIGGQPQHF
TRBJ2-7	NA	NA	TRBV3-1/TRBV3-2	TGTGCCAGCAGCCAAGATGAAGGGAGCGACTCCTACGAGCAGTACTTC	CASSQDEGSDSYEQYF
TRBJ1-1	NA	NA	TRBV5-1	TGCGCCAGCGATACAGGAACCGGTGCCACTGAAGCTTTCTTT	CASDTGTGATEAFF
TRBJ1-2	NA	NA	TRBV19	TGTGCCAGTAGGAGGCGGGTTAGGATGAACTATGGCTACACCTTC	CASRRRVRMNYGYTF
TRBJ2-1	NA	TRBD2	TRBV10-3	TGTGCCATCAGTCCTAGCGGGGACTACAATGAGCAGTTCTTC	CAISPSGDYNEQFF
TRBJ2-5	NA	NA	TRBV28	TGTGCCAGCAGTCCCGGACAAACCCAAGAGACCCAGTACTTC	CASSPGQTQETQYF
TRBJ2-7	NA	NA	TRBV5-1	TGCGCCAGCAGCGGGGCAGCGAACGGGACATCCTCCTACGAGCAGTACTTC	CASSGAANGTSSYEQYF
TRBJ2-5	NA	TRBD1	TRBV4-1	TGCGCCAGCAGCCAACACAAAAGCTTATTCCGGGACAGCTATGAGACCCAGTACTTC	CASSQHKSLFRDSYETQYF
TRBJ2-5	NA	TRBD2	TRBV7-9	TGTGCCAGCAGCGCCAGCGGGAGGGCTTTTCAAGAGACCCAGTACTTC	CASSASGRAFQETQYF
TRBJ2-7	NA	TRBD2	TRBV5-4	TGTGCCAGCAGCTCCGGGACTAGCGCTTATTACGAGCAGTACTTC	CASSSGTSAYYEQYF
TRBJ1-2	NA	TRBD1	TRBV4-1	TGCGCCAGCAGCCAAGATTGGGACAGGGCAGGGTACTATGGCTACACCTTC	CASSQDWDRAGYYGYTF
TRBJ2-7	few	TRBD1	TRBV11-3	TGTGCCAGCAGCTTAGATCGAACAGGGGGCTACGAGCAGTACTTC	CASSLDRTGGYEQYF
TRBJ1-1	NA	NA	TRBV19	TGTGCCAGTACCTCCCCCGGGGTCACTGAAGCTTTCTTT	CASTSPGVTEAFF
TRBJ2-3	NA	NA	TRBV7-6	TGTGCCAGCAGCTTCTTGGCTGACACAGATACGCAGTATTTT	CASSFLADTDTQYF
TRBJ2-7	once	NA	TRBV6-5	TGTGCCAGCAGTACCCCCCCGTCGAACAGCGAGCAGTACTTC	CASSTPPSNSEQYF
TRBJ1-5	NA	NA	TRBV19	TGTGCCAGTAGTATCTTGGGGCAGCCGAATCAGCCCCAGCATTTT	CASSILGQPNQPQHF
TRBJ1-2	NA	NA	TRBV27	TGTGCCAGCAGTTTAATTGGGGGGGACTATGGCTACACCTTC	CASSLIGGDYGYTF
TRBJ1-3	NA	NA	TRBV3-1/TRBV3-2	TGTGCCAGCAGCCCCTGGACAGCAACAGCCATTGCCCCAGGAAACACCATATATTTT	CASSPWTATAIAPGNTIYF
TRBJ2-5	NA	NA	TRBV2	TGTGCCACATTGACAGGACAAGAGACCCAGTACTTC	CATLTGQETQYF
TRBJ2-2	NA	TRBD2	TRBV14	TGTGCCAGCAGCCCTCTAGCGGTCGGGGAGCTGTTTTTT	CASSPLAVGELFF
TRBJ1-1	NA	NA	TRBV11-2	TGTGCCAGCAGTAGCTCGAGAGGAGTCACTGAAGCTTTCTTT	CASSSSRGVTEAFF
TRBJ2-7	NA	TRBD2	TRBV7-2	TGTGCCAGCAGCTTAGCTAGCGGGAGGGCCCACGAGCAGTACTTC	CASSLASGRAHEQYF
TRBJ2-6	NA	TRBD2	TRBV5-1	TGCGCCAGCAGCTTGATAGTTAGCGGGAGGTCTGGGGCCAACGTCCTGACTTTC	CASSLIVSGRSGANVLTF
TRBJ2-2	NA	TRBD2	TRBV4-3	TGCGCCAGCAGCCAGGAGGATACTAGCGGGAGAGGCCTTGAGGGCACCGGGGAGCTGTTTTTT	CASSQEDTSGRGLEGTGELFF
TRBJ2-5	NA	NA	TRBV4-3	TGCGCCAGCAGCCAAGGGACTGGTGGGTTCAGAAGTTCGGAGACCCAGTACTTC	CASSQGTGGFRSSETQYF
TRBJ2-7	few	TRBD2	TRBV7-3	TGTGCCAGCAGCCAAGGCGGGAGCGAGTCCGAGCAGTACTTC	CASSQGGSESEQYF
TRBJ2-7	NA	TRBD2	TRBV5-5	TGTGCCAGCAGCGAACGACTAGCGGGGAACTACGAGCAGTACTTC	CASSERLAGNYEQYF
TRBJ2-1	NA	NA	TRBV7-9	TGTGCCAGCAGCTTATCGGGACAAAGAGTCAATGAGCAGTTCTTC	CASSLSGQRVNEQFF
TRBJ1-1	NA	TRBD1	TRBV6-2/TRBV6-3	TGTGCCAGCAGTTACCAACCCGAACAGGGGGCGGTTATGAACACTGAAGCTTTCTTT	CASSYQPEQGAVMNTEAFF
TRBJ2-5	NA	NA	TRBV5-1	TGCGCCAGCAGCTCTCAGGGACTTACACAAGAGACCCAGTACTTC	CASSSQGLTQETQYF
TRBJ1-5	few	NA	TRBV4-2	TGTGCCAGCAGCCAAGATCCAGGGGTGGGCAATCAGCCCCAGCATTTT	CASSQDPGVGNQPQHF
TRBJ2-5	NA	TRBD2	TRBV7-2	TGTGCCAGCAGCTTTAGCGGGAGTGATGGGGAGACCCAGTACTTC	CASSFSGSDGETQYF
TRBJ2-5	NA	NA	TRBV4-2	TGTGCCAGCAGCCAAGTCCCACACATGGTAGCGGAGTTGGGTGGAGAGACCCAGTACTTC	CASSQVPHMVAELGGETQYF
TRBJ1-1	NA	NA	TRBV7-3	TGTGCCAGCAGCTTAGTTGGCCCGAACACTGAAGCTTTCTTT	CASSLVGPNTEAFF
TRBJ2-1	NA	TRBD1	TRBV9	TGTGCCAGCAGCGCCACCCCCGGGACAGGGGAATACAATGAGCAGTTCTTC	CASSATPGTGEYNEQFF
TRBJ2-1	NA	TRBD2	TRBV7-3	TGTGCCAGCAGCGATCTAGCGGGAGGAAACAATGAGCAGTTCTTC	CASSDLAGGNNEQFF